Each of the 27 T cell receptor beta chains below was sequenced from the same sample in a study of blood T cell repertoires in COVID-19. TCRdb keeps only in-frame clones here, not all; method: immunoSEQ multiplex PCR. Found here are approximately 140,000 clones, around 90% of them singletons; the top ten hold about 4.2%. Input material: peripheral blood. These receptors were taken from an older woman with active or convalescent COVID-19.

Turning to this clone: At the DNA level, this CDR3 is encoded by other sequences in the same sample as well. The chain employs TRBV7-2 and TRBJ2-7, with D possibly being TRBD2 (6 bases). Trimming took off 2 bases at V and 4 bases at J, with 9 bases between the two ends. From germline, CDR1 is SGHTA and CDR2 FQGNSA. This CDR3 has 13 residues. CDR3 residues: CASSLNSGYEQYF. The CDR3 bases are TGTGCCAGCAGCTTAAATAGCGGATACGAGCAGTACTTC.

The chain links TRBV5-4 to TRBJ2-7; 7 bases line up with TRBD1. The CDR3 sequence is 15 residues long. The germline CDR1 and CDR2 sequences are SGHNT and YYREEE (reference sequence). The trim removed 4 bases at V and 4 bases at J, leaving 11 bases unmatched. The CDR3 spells CASSRQGEKEYEQYF. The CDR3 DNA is TGTGCCAGCAGCCGTCAGGGGGAAAAGGAGTACGAGCAGTACTTC.

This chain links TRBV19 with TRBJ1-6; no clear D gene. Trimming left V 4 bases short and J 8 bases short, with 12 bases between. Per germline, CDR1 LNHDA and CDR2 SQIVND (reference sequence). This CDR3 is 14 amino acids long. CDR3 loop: CASSTSAGYSPLHF. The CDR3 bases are TGTGCCAGTAGTACTTCAGCGGGGTATTCACCCCTCCACTTT.

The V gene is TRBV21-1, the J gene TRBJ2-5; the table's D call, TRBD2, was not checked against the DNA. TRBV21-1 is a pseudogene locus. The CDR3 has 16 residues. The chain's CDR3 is CASSKGSGAIQETQYF. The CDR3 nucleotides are TGTGCCAGCAGCAAAGGAAGCGGGGCTATCCAAGAGACCCAGTACTTC.

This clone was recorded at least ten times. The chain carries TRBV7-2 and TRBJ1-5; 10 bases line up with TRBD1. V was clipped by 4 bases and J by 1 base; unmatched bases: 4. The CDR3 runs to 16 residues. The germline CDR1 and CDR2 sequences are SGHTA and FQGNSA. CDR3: CASSSWTGGSNQPQHF. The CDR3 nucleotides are TGTGCCAGCAGCTCCTGGACAGGGGGAAGCAATCAGCCCCAGCATTTT.

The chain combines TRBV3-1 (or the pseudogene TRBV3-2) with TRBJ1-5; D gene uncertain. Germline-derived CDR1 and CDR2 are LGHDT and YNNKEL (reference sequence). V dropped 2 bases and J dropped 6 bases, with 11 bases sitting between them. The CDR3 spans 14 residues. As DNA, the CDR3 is TGTGCCAGCAGCCAACTGGAAGCGGGTCAGCCCCAGCATTTT. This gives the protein CASSQLEAGQPQHF.

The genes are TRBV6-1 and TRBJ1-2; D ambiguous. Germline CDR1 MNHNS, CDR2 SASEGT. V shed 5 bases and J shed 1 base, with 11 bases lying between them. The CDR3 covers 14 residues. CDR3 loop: CASSPTAYNYGYTF. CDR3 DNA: TGTGCCAGCAGTCCTACAGCCTATAACTATGGCTACACCTTC.

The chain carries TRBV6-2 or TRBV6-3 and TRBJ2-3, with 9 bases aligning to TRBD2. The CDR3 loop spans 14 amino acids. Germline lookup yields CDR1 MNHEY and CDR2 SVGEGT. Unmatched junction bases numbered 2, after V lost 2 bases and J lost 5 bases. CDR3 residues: CASSYTAGGDTQYF. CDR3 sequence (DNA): TGTGCCAGCAGTTACACAGCGGGGGGAGATACGCAGTATTTT.

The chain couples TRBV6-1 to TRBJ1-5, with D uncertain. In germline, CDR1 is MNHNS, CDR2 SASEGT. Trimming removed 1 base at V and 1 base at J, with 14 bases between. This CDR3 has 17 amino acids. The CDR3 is CASSEDSNGKSNQPQHF. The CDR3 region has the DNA TGTGCCAGCAGTGAAGATTCTAACGGTAAGAGCAATCAGCCCCAGCATTTT.

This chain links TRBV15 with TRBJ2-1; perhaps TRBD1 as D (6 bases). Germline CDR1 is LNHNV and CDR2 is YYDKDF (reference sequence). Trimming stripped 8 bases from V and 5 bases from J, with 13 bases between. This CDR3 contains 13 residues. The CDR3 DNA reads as TGTGCCACCCTGAACAGGGTCGACAATGAGCAGTTCTTC. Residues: CATLNRVDNEQFF.

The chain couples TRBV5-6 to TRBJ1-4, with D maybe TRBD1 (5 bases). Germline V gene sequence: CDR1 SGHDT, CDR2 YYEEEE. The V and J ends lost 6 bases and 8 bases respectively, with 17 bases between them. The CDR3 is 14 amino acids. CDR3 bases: TGTGCCAGCACCTCAGGGTCAGCTGAGGAAAAACTGTTTTTT. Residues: CASTSGSAEEKLFF. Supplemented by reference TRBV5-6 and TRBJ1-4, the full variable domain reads DAGVTQSPTHLIKTRGQQVTLRCSPKSGHDTVSWYQQALGQGPQFIFQYYEEEERQRGNFPDRFSGHQFPNYSSELNVNALLLGDSALYLCASTSGSAEEKLFFGSGTQLSVL.

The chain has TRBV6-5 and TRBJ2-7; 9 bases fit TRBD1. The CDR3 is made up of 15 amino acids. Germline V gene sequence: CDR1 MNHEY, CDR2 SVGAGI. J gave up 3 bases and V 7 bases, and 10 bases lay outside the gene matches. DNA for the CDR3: TGTGCCAGCAAACAGTGGGGACAGGGATACTACGAGCAGTACTTC. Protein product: CASKQWGQGYYEQYF.

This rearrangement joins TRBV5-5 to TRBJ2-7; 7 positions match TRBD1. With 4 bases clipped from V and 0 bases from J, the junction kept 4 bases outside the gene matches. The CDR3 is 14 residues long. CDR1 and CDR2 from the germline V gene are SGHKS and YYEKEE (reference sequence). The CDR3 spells CASSVTGVSYEQYF. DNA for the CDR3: TGTGCCAGCAGCGTTACAGGGGTCTCCTACGAGCAGTACTTC.

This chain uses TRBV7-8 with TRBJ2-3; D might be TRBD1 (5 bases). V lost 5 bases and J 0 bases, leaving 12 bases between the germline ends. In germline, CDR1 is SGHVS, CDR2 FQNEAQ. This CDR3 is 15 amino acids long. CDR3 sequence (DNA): TGTGCCAGCAGCCCATGGACATCTAGCACAGATACGCAGTATTTT. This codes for CASSPWTSSTDTQYF.

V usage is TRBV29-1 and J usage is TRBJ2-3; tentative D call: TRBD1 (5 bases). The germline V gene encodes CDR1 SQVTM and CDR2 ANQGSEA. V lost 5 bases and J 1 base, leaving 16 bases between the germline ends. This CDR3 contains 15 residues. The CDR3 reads CSVRSTGAGTDTQYF. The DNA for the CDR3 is TGCAGCGTTCGTAGTACTGGGGCCGGCACAGATACGCAGTATTTT.

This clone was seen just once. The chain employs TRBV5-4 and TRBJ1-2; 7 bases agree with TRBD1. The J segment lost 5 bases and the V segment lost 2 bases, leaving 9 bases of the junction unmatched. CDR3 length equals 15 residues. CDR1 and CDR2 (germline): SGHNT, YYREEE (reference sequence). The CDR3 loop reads CASSFTGTESYGYTF. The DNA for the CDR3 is TGTGCCAGCAGCTTCACCGGGACAGAGTCATATGGCTACACCTTC.

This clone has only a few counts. CDR3 in DNA: TGTGCCAGCAGCTTAGGCCAGGACTATGGCTACACCTTC. This encodes CASSLGQDYGYTF. This sequence joins TRBV7-3 and TRBJ1-2; D gene unclear. V was cut by 2 bases and J by 3 bases, with 7 bases left in between. Per germline, CDR1 SGHTA and CDR2 FQGTGA. CDR3 length: 13 residues.

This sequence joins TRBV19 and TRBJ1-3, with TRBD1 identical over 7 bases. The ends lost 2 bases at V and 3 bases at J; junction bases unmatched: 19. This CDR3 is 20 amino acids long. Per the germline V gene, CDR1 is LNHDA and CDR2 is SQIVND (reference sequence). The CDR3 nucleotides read TGTGCCAGTAGTATACCCCCCCCCACAGGGGCAGTGAGGGATGGAAACACCATATATTTT. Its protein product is CASSIPPPTGAVRDGNTIYF.

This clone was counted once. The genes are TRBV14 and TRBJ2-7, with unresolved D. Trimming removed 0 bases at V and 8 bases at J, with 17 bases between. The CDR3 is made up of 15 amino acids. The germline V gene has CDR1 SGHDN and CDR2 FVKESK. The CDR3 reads CASSQDLGREWKQYF. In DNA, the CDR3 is TGTGCCAGCAGCCAAGATTTGGGCAGAGAGTGGAAGCAGTACTTC.

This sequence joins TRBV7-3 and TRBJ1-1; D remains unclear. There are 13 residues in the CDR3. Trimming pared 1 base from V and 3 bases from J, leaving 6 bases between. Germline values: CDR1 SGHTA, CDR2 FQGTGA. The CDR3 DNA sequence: TGTGCCAGCAGCTTAAGCGCACACACTGAAGCTTTCTTT. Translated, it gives CASSLSAHTEAFF.

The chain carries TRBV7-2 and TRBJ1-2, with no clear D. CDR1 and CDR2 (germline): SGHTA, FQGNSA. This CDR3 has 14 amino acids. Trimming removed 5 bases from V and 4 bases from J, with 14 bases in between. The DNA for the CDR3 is TGTGCCAGCAGCCCGGGAAGTGGCTCCTATGGCTACACCTTC. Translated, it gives CASSPGSGSYGYTF.

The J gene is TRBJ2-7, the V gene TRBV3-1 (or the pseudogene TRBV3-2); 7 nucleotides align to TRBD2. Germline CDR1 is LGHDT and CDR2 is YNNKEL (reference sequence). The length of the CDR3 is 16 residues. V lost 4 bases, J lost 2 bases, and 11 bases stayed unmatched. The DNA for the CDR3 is TGTGCCAGCAGCCGCCTCCGCGGGCGGGGGACCTACGAGCAGTACTTC. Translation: CASSRLRGRGTYEQYF.

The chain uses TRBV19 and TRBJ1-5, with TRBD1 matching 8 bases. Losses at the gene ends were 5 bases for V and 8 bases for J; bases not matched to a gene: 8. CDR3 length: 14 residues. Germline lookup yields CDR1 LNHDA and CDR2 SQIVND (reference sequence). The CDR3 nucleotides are TGTGCCAGTAGTCCGGGGACAGGAAGAGAGCCCCAGCATTTT. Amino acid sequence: CASSPGTGREPQHF.

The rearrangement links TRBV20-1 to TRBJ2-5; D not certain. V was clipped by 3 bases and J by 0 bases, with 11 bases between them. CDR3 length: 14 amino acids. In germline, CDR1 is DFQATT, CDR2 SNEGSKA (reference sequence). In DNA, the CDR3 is TGCAGTGCTAGTCCCGGTACCTACCAAGAGACCCAGTACTTC. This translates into CSASPGTYQETQYF.

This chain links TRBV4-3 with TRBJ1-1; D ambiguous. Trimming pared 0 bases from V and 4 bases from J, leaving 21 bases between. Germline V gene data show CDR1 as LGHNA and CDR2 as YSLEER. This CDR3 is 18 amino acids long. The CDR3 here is CASSQELISRVGGTEAFF. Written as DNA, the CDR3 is TGCGCCAGCAGCCAAGAACTTATAAGCCGGGTGGGAGGCACTGAAGCTTTCTTT.

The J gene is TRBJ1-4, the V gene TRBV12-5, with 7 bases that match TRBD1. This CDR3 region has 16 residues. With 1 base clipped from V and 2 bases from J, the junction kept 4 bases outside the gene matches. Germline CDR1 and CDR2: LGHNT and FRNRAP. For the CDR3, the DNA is TGTGCTAGTGGTTTGGCCAGGGACAGCACTAATGAAAAACTGTTTTTT. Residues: CASGLARDSTNEKLFF.

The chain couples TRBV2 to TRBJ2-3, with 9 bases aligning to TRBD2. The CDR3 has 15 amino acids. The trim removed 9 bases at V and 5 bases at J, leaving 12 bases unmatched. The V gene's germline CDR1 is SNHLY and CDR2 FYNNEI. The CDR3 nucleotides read TGTGCCAGTCTCCTCGGGCGGGGGGGCCTAGATACGCAGTATTTT. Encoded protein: CASLLGRGGLDTQYF.